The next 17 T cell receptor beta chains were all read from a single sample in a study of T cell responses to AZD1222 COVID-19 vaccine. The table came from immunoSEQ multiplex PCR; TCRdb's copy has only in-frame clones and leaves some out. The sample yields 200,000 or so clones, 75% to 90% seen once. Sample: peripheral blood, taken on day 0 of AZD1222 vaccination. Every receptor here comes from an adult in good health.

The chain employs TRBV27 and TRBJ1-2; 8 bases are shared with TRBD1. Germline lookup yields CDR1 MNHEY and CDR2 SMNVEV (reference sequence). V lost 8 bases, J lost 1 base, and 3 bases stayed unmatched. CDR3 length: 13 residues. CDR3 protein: CASAGGYNYGYTF. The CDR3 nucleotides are TGTGCCAGCGCAGGGGGCTATAACTATGGCTACACCTTC.

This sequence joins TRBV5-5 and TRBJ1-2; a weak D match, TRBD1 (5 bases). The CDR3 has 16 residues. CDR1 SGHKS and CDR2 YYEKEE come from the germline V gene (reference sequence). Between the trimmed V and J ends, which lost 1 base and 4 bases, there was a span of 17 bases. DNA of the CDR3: TGTGCCAGCAGCTTGTGGCAGGGTTTGTCGACCTATGGCTACACCTTC. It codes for CASSLWQGLSTYGYTF.

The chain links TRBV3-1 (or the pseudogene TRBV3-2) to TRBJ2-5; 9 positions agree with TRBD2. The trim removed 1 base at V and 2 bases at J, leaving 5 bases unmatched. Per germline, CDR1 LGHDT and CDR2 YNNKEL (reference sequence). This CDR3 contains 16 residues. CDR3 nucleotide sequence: TGTGCCAGCAGCCAAGGTAGCGGGGGTTTTCAAGAGACCCAGTACTTC. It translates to CASSQGSGGFQETQYF.

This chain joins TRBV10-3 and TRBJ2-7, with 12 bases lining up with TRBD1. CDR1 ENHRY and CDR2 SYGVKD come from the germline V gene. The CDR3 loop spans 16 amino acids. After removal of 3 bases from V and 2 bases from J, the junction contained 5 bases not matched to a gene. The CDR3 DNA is TGTGCCATCAGTGACCCGGGACAGGGGGCGGCCTACGAGCAGTACTTC. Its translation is CAISDPGQGAAYEQYF.

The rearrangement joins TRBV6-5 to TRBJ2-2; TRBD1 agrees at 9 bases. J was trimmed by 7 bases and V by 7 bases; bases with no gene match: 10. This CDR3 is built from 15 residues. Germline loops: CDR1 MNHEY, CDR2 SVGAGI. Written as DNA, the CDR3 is TGTGCCAGCATTAGAAACAGGGGGCAGGGCGGGGAGCTGTTTTTT. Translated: CASIRNRGQGGELFF.

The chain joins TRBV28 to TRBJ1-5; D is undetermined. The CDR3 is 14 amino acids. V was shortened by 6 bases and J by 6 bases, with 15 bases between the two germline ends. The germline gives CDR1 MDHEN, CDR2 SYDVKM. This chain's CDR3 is CASRRGSGSQPQHF. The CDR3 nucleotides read TGTGCCAGCAGGAGAGGCAGTGGTTCTCAGCCCCAGCATTTT. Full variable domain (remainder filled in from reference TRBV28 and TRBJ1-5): DVKVTQSSRYLVKRTGEKVFLECVQDMDHENMFWYRQDPGLGLRLIYFSYDVKMKEKGDIPEGYSVSREKKERFSLILESASTNQTSMYLCASRRGSGSQPQHFGDGTRLSIL.

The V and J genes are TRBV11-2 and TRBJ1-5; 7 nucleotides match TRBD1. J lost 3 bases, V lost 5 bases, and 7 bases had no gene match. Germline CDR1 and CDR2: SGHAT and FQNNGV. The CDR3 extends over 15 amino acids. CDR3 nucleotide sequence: TGTGCCAGCAGCCTTCCGGGACAGCACAATCAGCCCCAGCATTTT. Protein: CASSLPGQHNQPQHF. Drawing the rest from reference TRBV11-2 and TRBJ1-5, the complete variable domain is EAGVAQSPRYKIIEKRQSVAFWCNPISGHATLYWYQQILGQGPKLLIQFQNNGVVDDSQLPKDRFSAERLKGVDSTLKIQPAKLEDSAVYLCASSLPGQHNQPQHFGDGTRLSIL.

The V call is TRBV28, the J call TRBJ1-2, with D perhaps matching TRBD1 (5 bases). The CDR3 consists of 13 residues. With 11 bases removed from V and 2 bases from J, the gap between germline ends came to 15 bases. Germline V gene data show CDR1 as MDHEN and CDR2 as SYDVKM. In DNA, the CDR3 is TGTGCCGCGGGGGTGGGTTTGAACTATGGCTACACCTTC. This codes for CAAGVGLNYGYTF.

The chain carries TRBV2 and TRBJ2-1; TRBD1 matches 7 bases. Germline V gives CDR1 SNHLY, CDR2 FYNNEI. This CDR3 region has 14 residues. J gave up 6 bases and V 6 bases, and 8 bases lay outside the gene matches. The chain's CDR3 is CASRQGSRSNEQFF. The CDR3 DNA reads TGTGCCAGCAGACAGGGGAGTAGAAGCAATGAGCAGTTCTTC.

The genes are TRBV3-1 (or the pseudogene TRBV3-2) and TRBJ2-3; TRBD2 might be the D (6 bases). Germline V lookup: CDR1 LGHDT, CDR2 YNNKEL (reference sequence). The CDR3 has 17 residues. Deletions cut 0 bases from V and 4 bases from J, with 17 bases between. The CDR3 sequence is CASSQDLLAGRSDTQYF. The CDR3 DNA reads TGTGCCAGCAGCCAAGATCTCCTGGCGGGGCGGTCAGATACGCAGTATTTT.

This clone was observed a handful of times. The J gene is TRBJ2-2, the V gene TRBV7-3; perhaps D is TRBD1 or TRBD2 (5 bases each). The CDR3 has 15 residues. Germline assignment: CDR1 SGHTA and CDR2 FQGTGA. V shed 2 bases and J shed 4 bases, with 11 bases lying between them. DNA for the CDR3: TGTGCCAGCAGCTTAGGAGGCAGGGCCACCGGGGAGCTGTTTTTT. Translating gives CASSLGGRATGELFF.

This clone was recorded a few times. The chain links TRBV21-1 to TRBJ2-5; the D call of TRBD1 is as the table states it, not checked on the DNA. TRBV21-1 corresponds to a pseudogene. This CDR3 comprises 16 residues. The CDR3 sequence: CASSRGLADNQETQYF. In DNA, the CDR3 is TGTGCCAGCAGCAGGGGCTTGGCGGACAACCAAGAGACCCAGTACTTC.

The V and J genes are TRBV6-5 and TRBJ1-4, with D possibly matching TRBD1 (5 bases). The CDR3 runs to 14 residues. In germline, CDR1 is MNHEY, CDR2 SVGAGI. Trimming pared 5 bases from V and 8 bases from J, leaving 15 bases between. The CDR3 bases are TGTGCCAGCAGTCCCGGGACCCGGGCCGAAAAACTGTTTTTT. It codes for CASSPGTRAEKLFF.

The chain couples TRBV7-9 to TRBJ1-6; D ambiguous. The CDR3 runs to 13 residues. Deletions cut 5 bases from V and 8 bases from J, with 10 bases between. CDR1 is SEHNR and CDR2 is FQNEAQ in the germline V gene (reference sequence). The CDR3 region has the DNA TGTGCCAGCAGCCCCCGGCTTGATTCACCCCTCCACTTT. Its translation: CASSPRLDSPLHF.

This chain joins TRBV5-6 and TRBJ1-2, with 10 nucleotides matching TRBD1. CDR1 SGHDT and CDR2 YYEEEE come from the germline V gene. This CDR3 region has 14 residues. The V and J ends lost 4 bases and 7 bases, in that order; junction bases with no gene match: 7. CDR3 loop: CASSETGTGVGYTF. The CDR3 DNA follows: TGTGCCAGCAGCGAAACCGGGACAGGGGTTGGCTACACCTTC. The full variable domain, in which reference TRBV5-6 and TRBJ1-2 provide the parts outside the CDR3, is DAGVTQSPTHLIKTRGQQVTLRCSPKSGHDTVSWYQQALGQGPQFIFQYYEEEERQRGNFPDRFSGHQFPNYSSELNVNALLLGDSALYLCASSETGTGVGYTFGSGTRLTVV.

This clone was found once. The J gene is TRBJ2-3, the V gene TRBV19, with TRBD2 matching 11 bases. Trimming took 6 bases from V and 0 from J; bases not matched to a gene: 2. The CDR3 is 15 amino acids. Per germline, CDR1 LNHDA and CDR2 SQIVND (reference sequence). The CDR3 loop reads CASRTSGASTDTQYF. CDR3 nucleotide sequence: TGTGCCAGTAGGACTAGCGGGGCTAGCACAGATACGCAGTATTTT.

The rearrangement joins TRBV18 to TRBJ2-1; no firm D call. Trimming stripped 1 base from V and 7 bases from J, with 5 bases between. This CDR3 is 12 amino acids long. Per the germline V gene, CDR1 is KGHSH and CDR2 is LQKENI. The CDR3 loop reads CASSPQRNEQFF. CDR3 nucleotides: TGTGCCAGCTCACCACAAAGGAATGAGCAGTTCTTC.